This T cell receptor (beta chain) was documented in a study of OX40 agonist ivuxolimab in advanced cancers. Turning to the study itself: Ivuxolimab, an antibody acting as an agonist of OX40 (CD134), was used to treat patients. Averaging roughly 60 years in age, with a range of about 23 to 85, the cohort was approximately 83% male. The study, taken as a whole, reports: CD4+ T cells averaged fewer expanded clones than CD8+ T cells.

The germline V gene encodes CDR1 SGHVS and CDR2 FQNEAQ. V gave up 2 bases and J gave up 4 bases, with 14 bases separating them. This CDR3 region has 15 residues. Only in-frame clones appear in the TCRdb table, and some are missing; sequencing was by immunoSEQ multiplex PCR. The sample has 90,000 to 150,000 clones, 80% to 90% seen once. A word on this clone: The antigen remains unidentified.

The receptor comes from an adult with an advanced solid tumor such as melanoma, head and neck, liver or kidney cancer. Sequenced material: CD4+ or CD8+ T cells sorted from blood, taken in a trial of the OX40 agonist ivuxolimab. This sequence joins TRBV7-8 and TRBJ1-2; D unresolved. CDR3: CASSLFEQTPYGYTF. The CDR3 nucleotides read TGTGCCAGCAGCTTATTCGAACAGACACCCTATGGCTACACCTTC.